This TCR beta chain stems from a study of blood T cell repertoires in COVID-19. Overall study: Some COVID-19 samples were acute and others convalescent; all came from the United States, Italy and Spain. The cDNA or gDNA used as material had been derived from T cells, B-cell-depleted T cells, or PBMCs.

Authors' processing steps: Amplification of reference gene primers provided the estimated nucleated cell counts. TCRdb keeps only in-frame clones here, not all; method: immunoSEQ multiplex PCR. V, J and clone size derive from that table, while D and trimming were established from the DNA sequence. The top ten hold 4% to 5.5% of the sample, which has around 250,000 clones, 65% to 85% seen once. The sequence derives from a man aged 45-65 years with active or convalescent COVID-19. Material: peripheral blood.

The CDR3 DNA reads as TGTGCCTGGAGTAGACAGCAGAACACTGAAGCTTTCTTT. Translated, it gives CAWSRQQNTEAFF. This chain connects TRBV30 to TRBJ1-1, with a tentative D call TRBD1 (5 bases). Trimming stripped 2 bases from V and 1 base from J, with 8 bases between. The germline CDR1 and CDR2 sequences are GTSNPN and SVGIG (reference sequence). The CDR3 spans 13 residues.